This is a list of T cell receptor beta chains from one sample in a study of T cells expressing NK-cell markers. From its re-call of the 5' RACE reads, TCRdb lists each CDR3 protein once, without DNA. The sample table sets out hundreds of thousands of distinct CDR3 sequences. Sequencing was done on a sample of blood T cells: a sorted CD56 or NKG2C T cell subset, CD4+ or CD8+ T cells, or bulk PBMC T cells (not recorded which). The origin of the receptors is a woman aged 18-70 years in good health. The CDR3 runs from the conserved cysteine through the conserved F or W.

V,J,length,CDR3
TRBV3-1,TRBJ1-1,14,CASSQELPNTEAFF
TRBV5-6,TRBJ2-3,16,CASSLPTARATDTQYF
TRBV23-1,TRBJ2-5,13,CASSQVRQETQYF
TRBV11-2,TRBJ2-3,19,CASSHRGAGASGGTDTQYF
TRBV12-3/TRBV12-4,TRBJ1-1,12,CASSFVDTEAFF
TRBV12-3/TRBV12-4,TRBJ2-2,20,CASTPLASGASQGSTGELFF
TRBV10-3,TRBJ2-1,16,CAISEPHGGGGNEQFF
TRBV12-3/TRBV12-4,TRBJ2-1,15,CASSLAGTSRNEQFF
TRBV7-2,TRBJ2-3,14,CASSLLQATDTQYF
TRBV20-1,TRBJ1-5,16,CSARSKGQGANQPQHF
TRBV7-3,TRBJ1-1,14,CASSLDFRATEAFF
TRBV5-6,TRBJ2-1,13,CASSWGLYNEQFF
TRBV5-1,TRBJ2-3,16,CASSLASSGGGGTQYF
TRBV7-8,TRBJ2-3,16,CASSRFGTSGEDTQYF
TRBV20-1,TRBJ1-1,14,CSASAQTGGAEAFF
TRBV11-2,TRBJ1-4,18,CASSLVPPGGATNEKLFF
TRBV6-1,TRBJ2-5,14,CASSKGLARETQYF
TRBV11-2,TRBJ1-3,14,CASSTRRQGNTIYF
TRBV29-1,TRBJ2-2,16,CSVDPARGGNTGELFF
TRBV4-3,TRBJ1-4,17,CASSQDVVGRTNEKLFF
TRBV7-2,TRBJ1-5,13,CASSLGGQQPQHF
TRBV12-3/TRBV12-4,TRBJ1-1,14,CASSFQSMNTEAFF
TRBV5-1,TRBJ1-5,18,CASSLGPGGGEGNQPQHF
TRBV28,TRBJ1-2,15,CASSLAVEGKYGYTF
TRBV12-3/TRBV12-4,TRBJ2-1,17,CASRLQSGGDPYNEQFF
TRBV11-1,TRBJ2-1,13,CASRPNLYNEQFF